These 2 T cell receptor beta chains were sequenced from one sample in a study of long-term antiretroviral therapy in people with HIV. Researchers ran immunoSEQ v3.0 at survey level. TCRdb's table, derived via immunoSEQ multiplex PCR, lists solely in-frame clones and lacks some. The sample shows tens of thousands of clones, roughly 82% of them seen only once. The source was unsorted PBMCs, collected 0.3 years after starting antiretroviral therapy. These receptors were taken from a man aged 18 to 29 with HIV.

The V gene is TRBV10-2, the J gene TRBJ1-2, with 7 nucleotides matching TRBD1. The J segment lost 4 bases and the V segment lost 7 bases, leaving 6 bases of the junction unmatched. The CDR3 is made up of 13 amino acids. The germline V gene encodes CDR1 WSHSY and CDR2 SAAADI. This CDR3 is CASTGGTVYGYTF. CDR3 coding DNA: TGCGCCAGCACCGGAGGGACAGTCTATGGCTACACCTTC.

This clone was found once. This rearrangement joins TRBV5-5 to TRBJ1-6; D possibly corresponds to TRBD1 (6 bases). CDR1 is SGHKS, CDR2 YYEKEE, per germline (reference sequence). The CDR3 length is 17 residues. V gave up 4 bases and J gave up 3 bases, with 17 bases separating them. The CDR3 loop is CASSGGGRGGYNSPLHF. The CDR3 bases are TGTGCCAGCAGCGGCGGGGGCCGGGGAGGCTATAATTCACCCCTCCACTTT.